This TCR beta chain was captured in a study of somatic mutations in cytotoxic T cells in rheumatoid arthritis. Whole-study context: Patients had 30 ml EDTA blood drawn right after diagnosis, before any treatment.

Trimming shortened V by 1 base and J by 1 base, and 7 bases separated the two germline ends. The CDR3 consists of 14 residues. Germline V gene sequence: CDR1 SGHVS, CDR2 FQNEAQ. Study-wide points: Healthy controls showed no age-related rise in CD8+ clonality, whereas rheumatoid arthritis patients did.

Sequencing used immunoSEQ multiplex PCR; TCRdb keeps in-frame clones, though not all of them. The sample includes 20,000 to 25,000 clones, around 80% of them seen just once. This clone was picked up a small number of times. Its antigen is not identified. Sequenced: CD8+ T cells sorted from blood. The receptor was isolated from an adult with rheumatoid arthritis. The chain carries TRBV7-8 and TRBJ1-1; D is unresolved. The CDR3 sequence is CASSLGSTNTEAFF. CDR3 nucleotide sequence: TGTGCCAGCAGCTTAGGCAGTACGAACACTGAAGCTTTCTTT.